The clone carrying this TCR beta chain was found a few times. The antigen remains undetermined. These data originate in a study of T cells in localized non-small cell lung cancer. TCRdb's copy holds only in-frame clones and misses some; the assay was immunoSEQ multiplex PCR. Of fewer than 15,000 clones listed, about 30% were seen once; the top ten hold 7.2%. The CDR3 has 14 residues. The V end lost 2 bases, the J end lost 7 bases, and 14 bases lay between the germline ends. Germline V gene lookup returns CDR1 SGHNT and CDR2 YENEEA. General study findings and limits: The greatest T cell clonality was found in uninvolved adjacent lung (higher than in tumor). Because sequencing included only one region (of the tumor), heterogeneity remains possible.

The receptor comes from a female donor of 60 years or more with stage I lung adenocarcinoma. Specimen: lung tumor tissue, collected before any cancer treatment. The rearrangement links TRBV11-3 to TRBJ1-1; D perhaps matches TRBD1 (5 bases). CDR3 residues: CASSLLEGVGEAFF. The CDR3 DNA is TGTGCCAGCAGCTTATTAGAAGGGGTTGGTGAAGCTTTCTTT. The variable domain in full, completed from reference TRBV11-3 and TRBJ1-1, reads EAGVVQSPRYKIIEKKQPVAFWCNPISGHNTLYWYLQNLGQGPELLIRYENEEAVDDSQLPKDRFSAERLKGVDSTLKIQPAELGDSAVYLCASSLLEGVGEAFFGQGTRLTVV.